The next 12 T cell receptor beta chains were all read from a single sample in a study of Tregs in tolerant kidney transplant recipients. Profiling relied on immunoSEQ multiplex PCR, and the TCRdb table lists in-frame clones only, not all of them. This table has over 50,000 clones, approximately 85% appearing once. This specimen was Tregs from blood, taken before the transplant. The receptors here all came from a human donor who received a combined kidney and bone marrow transplant.

This chain connects TRBV7-2 to TRBJ2-3; the match to TRBD2 covers 14 bases. Germline loops: CDR1 SGHTA, CDR2 FQGNSA. Trimming cost V 4 bases and J 1 base; bases outside gene matches: 4. The CDR3 is 17 amino acids. The CDR3 DNA reads as TGTGCCAGCAGCTCGGGACTAGCGGGGGCTCGCACAGATACGCAGTATTTT. Amino acid sequence: CASSSGLAGARTDTQYF.

The chain couples TRBV5-6 to TRBJ1-4; no firm D call. The germline gives CDR1 SGHDT, CDR2 YYEEEE. The V gene lost 2 bases and the J gene lost 3 bases, with 8 bases spanning the gap. This CDR3 spans 14 amino acids. CDR3 sequence: CASSFGQSNEKLFF. CDR3 DNA sequence: TGTGCCAGCAGCTTTGGGCAATCTAATGAAAAACTGTTTTTT.

V and J are TRBV29-1 and TRBJ2-7, with a weak D call TRBD1 (5 bases). The germline CDR1 and CDR2 sequences are SQVTM and ANQGSEA. CDR3 length: 11 amino acids. The V and J ends lost 6 bases and 3 bases respectively, with 9 bases between them. The CDR3, as DNA: TGCAGCGTCGGACAATACTACGAGCAGTACTTC. It is translated as CSVGQYYEQYF.

The chain is built from TRBV27 and TRBJ2-1, with no clear D. V lost 2 bases and J lost 5, with 10 bases in between. This CDR3 comprises 14 residues. CDR1 MNHEY and CDR2 SMNVEV come from the germline V gene (reference sequence). CDR3 loop: CASSLETPNNEQFF. The CDR3 region has the DNA TGTGCCAGCAGTTTAGAAACCCCCAACAATGAGCAGTTCTTC.

J is TRBJ1-2 and V is TRBV15; TRBD1 might be the D (6 bases). Trimming cost V 1 base and J 5 bases, with 14 bases left between them. CDR1 and CDR2 from the germline V gene are LNHNV and YYDKDF (reference sequence). The CDR3 extends over 15 amino acids. In DNA form, the CDR3 reads TGTGCCACCAGCAGAGGACACGACAGGATGTATGGCTACACCTTC. Its translation is CATSRGHDRMYGYTF. Using reference TRBV15 and TRBJ1-2 for the parts outside the CDR3, the full variable domain is DAMVIQNPRYQVTQFGKPVTLSCSQTLNHNVMYWYQQKSSQAPKLLFHYYDKDFNNEADTPDNFQSRRPNTSFCFLDIRSPGLGDTAMYLCATSRGHDRMYGYTFGSGTRLTVV.

This clone was found once. The chain employs TRBV4-3 and TRBJ2-1; D possibly corresponds to TRBD2 (6 bases). Trimming pared 2 bases from V and 4 bases from J, leaving 18 bases between. The CDR3 is 17 residues long. The germline V gene has CDR1 LGHNA and CDR2 YSLEER. This CDR3 reads CASSQFRGKGNYNEQFF. CDR3 bases: TGCGCCAGCAGCCAATTCCGGGGGAAGGGGAATTACAATGAGCAGTTCTTC.

This clone has a handful of counts. The chain uses TRBV29-1 and TRBJ1-1; D gene ambiguous. Germline CDR1 reads SQVTM; CDR2 reads ANQGSEA. V was trimmed by 6 bases and J by 7 bases, leaving 12 bases between them. The CDR3 covers 11 residues. CDR3 DNA: TGCAGCGTGTCCCGTGGGAGTGAAGCTTTCTTT. Translation: CSVSRGSEAFF.

The chain uses TRBV6-5 and TRBJ1-2; the D is unclear. V lost 5 bases and J 4 bases, leaving 8 bases between the germline ends. Germline values: CDR1 MNHEY, CDR2 SVGAGI. The CDR3 is 12 amino acids. Here the CDR3 DNA reads TGTGCCAGCAGTGAAGGAGTCTATGGCTACACCTTC. It yields the protein CASSEGVYGYTF.

The chain combines TRBV30 with TRBJ2-2, with a possible D match to TRBD1 (5 bases). The CDR3 is 16 residues long. CDR1 GTSNPN and CDR2 SVGIG come from the germline V gene (reference sequence). V lost 3 bases and J 0 bases, leaving 14 bases between the germline ends. The CDR3 here is CAWRPTGIANTGELFF. The CDR3 nucleotides are TGTGCCTGGAGACCTACAGGAATCGCGAACACCGGGGAGCTGTTTTTT.

The V gene is TRBV7-2, the J gene TRBJ2-7, with no clear D. In germline, CDR1 is SGHTA, CDR2 FQGNSA. Trimming stripped 2 bases from V and 6 bases from J, with 11 bases between. CDR3 length: 13 residues. Written as DNA, the CDR3 is TGTGCCAGCAGCTTAAGAAGGCGCGGCGAGCAGTACTTC. Amino acid sequence: CASSLRRRGEQYF.

The chain couples TRBV6-6 to TRBJ1-2; D ambiguous. The CDR3 is 11 residues long. The germline CDR1 and CDR2 sequences are MNHNY and SVGAGI (reference sequence). Trimming removed 6 bases from V and 13 bases from J, with 15 bases in between. The CDR3 DNA reads as TGTGCCAGCAGGGGCAGCGAAGCACTCACCTTC. Its protein is CASRGSEALTF.

For the CDR3, the DNA is TGTGCCAGCAGTGAATGGAGGGGACAGGGAAGCACAGATACGCAGTATTTT. Amino acids: CASSEWRGQGSTDTQYF. V and J are TRBV25-1 and TRBJ2-3; TRBD1 aligns across 9 bases. The CDR3 extends over 17 amino acids. V lost 1 base to trimming and J lost 0 bases; unmatched junction nucleotides: 5. Germline CDR1 and CDR2: MGHDK and SYGVNS.